What follows are 6 T cell receptor beta chains derived from one specimen sequenced in a study of blood T cell repertoires in COVID-19. Only in-frame clones appear in the TCRdb table, and some are missing; sequencing was by immunoSEQ multiplex PCR. Altogether just over 85,000 clones are present, 89% being singletons, with the ten largest covering approximately 8.9%. The specimen sequenced was peripheral blood. All receptors derive from a man aged 45 to 65 with acute or convalescent COVID-19.

The V and J genes are TRBV20-1 and TRBJ2-1; D unclear. The V and J ends lost 3 bases and 0 bases respectively, with 6 bases between them. CDR1 is DFQATT, CDR2 SNEGSKA, per germline (reference sequence). There are 13 residues in the CDR3. The CDR3 spells CSASPISYNEQFF. DNA of the CDR3: TGCAGTGCTAGTCCCATCTCCTACAATGAGCAGTTCTTC.

J is TRBJ1-4 and V is TRBV30; D is uncertain. Germline values: CDR1 GTSNPN, CDR2 SVGIG (reference sequence). Trimming cost V 5 bases and J 10 bases, with 23 bases left between them. The CDR3 length is 15 residues. The CDR3 spells CAWAKAPGTFGKLFF. In DNA form, the CDR3 reads TGTGCCTGGGCCAAGGCGCCAGGAACTTTTGGAAAACTGTTTTTT. Full variable domain (remainder filled in from reference TRBV30 and TRBJ1-4): SQTIHQWPATLVQPVGSPLSLECTVEGTSNPNLYWYRQAAGRGLQLLFYSVGIGQISSEVPQNLSASRPQDRQFILSSKKLLLSDSGFYLCAWAKAPGTFGKLFFGSGTQLSVL.

The chain has TRBV5-1 and TRBJ1-5; D is possibly TRBD1 (6 bases). The V gene's germline CDR1 is SGHRS and CDR2 YFSETQ. The CDR3 is 15 amino acids. The ends were cut back, 2 bases at V and 5 bases at J, with 14 bases in the middle. Here the CDR3 reads CASSFSGDGYQPQHF. In nucleotides, the CDR3 is TGCGCCAGCAGCTTCTCAGGGGACGGGTATCAGCCCCAGCATTTT.

The rearrangement links TRBV30 to TRBJ2-5; 9 bases match TRBD2. CDR3 size: 15 residues. V trimming: 0 bases; J trimming: 2 bases; junction bases outside the gene matches: 4. Germline assignment: CDR1 GTSNPN and CDR2 SVGIG (reference sequence). CDR3 amino acids: CAWSVSAGGQETQYF. In nucleotides, the CDR3 is TGTGCCTGGAGTGTCTCGGCGGGGGGGCAAGAGACCCAGTACTTC. The full variable domain, completed using reference TRBV30 and TRBJ2-5, is SQTIHQWPATLVQPVGSPLSLECTVEGTSNPNLYWYRQAAGRGLQLLFYSVGIGQISSEVPQNLSASRPQDRQFILSSKKLLLSDSGFYLCAWSVSAGGQETQYFGPGTRLLVL.

The chain recombines TRBV28 with TRBJ2-7; 13 nucleotides align to TRBD2. Unmatched junction bases numbered 13, after V lost 8 bases and J lost 3 bases. Germline CDR1 and CDR2: MDHEN and SYDVKM. The CDR3 consists of 17 residues. The CDR3 is CASGNQGLAGRNYEQYV. The CDR3 DNA is TGTGCCAGCGGCAACCAGGGACTAGCGGGGCGAAACTACGAGCAGTACGTC.

This chain uses TRBV6-1 with TRBJ1-2; D is ambiguous. CDR1 is MNHNS, CDR2 SASEGT, per germline. There are 11 residues in the CDR3. The V end was cut by 3 bases, the J end by 5 bases, with 4 bases between. The CDR3 nucleotides read TGTGCCAGCAGTGACAGATATGGCTACACCTTC. This encodes CASSDRYGYTF.